Presented here are 16 T cell receptor beta chains from one specimen sequenced in a study of cytotoxic CD8 clonotypes in ibrutinib-treated CLL. TCRdb's table, derived via immunoSEQ multiplex PCR, lists solely in-frame clones and lacks some. The profile shows 100,000 or so clones, 58% of them singletons. Here the sequenced sample was PBMCs, taken after 24 months of ibrutinib treatment. These receptors were collected from a human donor with chronic lymphocytic leukemia.

This chain uses TRBV15 with TRBJ2-5, with 8 bases fitting TRBD2. The CDR3 is 15 amino acids. CDR1 and CDR2 from the germline V gene are LNHNV and YYDKDF (reference sequence). Unmatched junction bases numbered 10, after V lost 5 bases and J lost 5 bases. The CDR3 bases are TGTGCCACCAGCCGGCCGGGGGGGCCGTGGGAGACCCAGTACTTC. Translating it yields CATSRPGGPWETQYF.

The gene calls are TRBV7-2 and TRBJ1-5; D gene uncertain. Germline V gene data show CDR1 as SGHTA and CDR2 as FQGNSA. The CDR3 covers 15 residues. The V and J ends lost 4 bases and 3 bases respectively, with 13 bases between them. The CDR3 DNA reads TGTGCCAGCAGCTCTAGCGGCAGGCCCAATCAGCCCCAGCATTTT. Translating it yields CASSSSGRPNQPQHF.

The CDR3 DNA reads as TGTGCCAGCAGCATTCAGCCGACGCAGCCCCAGCATTTT. This sequence encodes CASSIQPTQPQHF. The chain carries TRBV11-2 and TRBJ1-5, with D unclear. The CDR3 length is 13 residues. Looked up from germline, CDR1 is SGHAT and CDR2 is FQNNGV. V was trimmed by 5 bases and J by 7 bases, leaving 12 bases between them.

The rearrangement uses TRBV4-2 and TRBJ2-3; 8 nucleotides align to TRBD2. Germline values: CDR1 LGHNA, CDR2 YNFKEQ. V shed 0 bases, J shed 5 bases, and the junction held 13 bases outside the gene matches. The CDR3 consists of 18 residues. CDR3 bases: TGTGCCAGCAGCCAAGAGACAACCTCTAGCGGGCAGAGAGATACGCAGTATTTT. It yields the protein CASSQETTSSGQRDTQYF.

This clone has just a few counts. The chain recombines TRBV4-2 with TRBJ2-5; a weak D match, TRBD2 (5 bases). The V gene lost 4 bases and the J gene lost 5 bases, with 17 bases spanning the gap. Germline assignment: CDR1 LGHNA and CDR2 YNFKEQ. The CDR3 extends over 15 amino acids. In DNA form, the CDR3 reads TGTGCCAGCAGCCTCTCTGGGGTGGAGGAGGAGACCCAGTACTTC. It codes for CASSLSGVEEETQYF.

The chain recombines TRBV7-8 with TRBJ2-7, with D perhaps being TRBD1 or TRBD2 (5 bases each). CDR1 and CDR2 (germline): SGHVS, FQNEAQ. Trimming left V 4 bases short and J 9 bases short, with 22 bases between. The CDR3 extends over 15 amino acids. The CDR3 nucleotides read TGTGCCAGCAGCTCCGGGACCCTCGACTTGTTAGGGCAGTACTTC. This sequence encodes CASSSGTLDLLGQYF.

The chain couples TRBV1 to TRBJ1-6; TRBD1, as called in the table, went unchecked against the DNA. TRBV1 is noted as a pseudogene. This CDR3 spans 18 amino acids. CDR3 sequence: CTSSHIHPPQGTNSPLHF. The CDR3, as DNA: TGCACCAGCAGCCATATCCATCCCCCACAGGGGACTAATTCACCCCTCCACTTT.

The table lists this clone with many counts. The rearrangement links TRBV6-5 to TRBJ1-5, with D unresolved. Germline lookup yields CDR1 MNHEY and CDR2 SVGAGI. This CDR3 contains 13 residues. V was clipped by 0 bases and J by 4 bases, with 4 bases between them. The CDR3 nucleotides are TGTGCCAGCAGTTACTCACAGAATCAGCCCCAGCATTTT. Protein sequence: CASSYSQNQPQHF.

A few counts support this clone. The V and J genes are TRBV7-8 and TRBJ1-2; 10 bases are shared with TRBD1. The V gene end was trimmed by 5 bases and the J gene end by 4 bases; junction bases not matched to a gene: 10. Per the germline V gene, CDR1 is SGHVS and CDR2 is FQNEAQ. The CDR3 sequence is 16 residues long. The CDR3 loop reads CASSPKDRGQRYGYTF. CDR3 nucleotides: TGTGCCAGCAGCCCCAAAGACAGGGGGCAACGCTATGGCTACACCTTC.

The chain uses TRBV6-5 and TRBJ2-2; D is possibly TRBD1 (5 bases). V was clipped by 6 bases and J by 5 bases, with 10 bases between them. CDR3 length: 13 residues. CDR1 is MNHEY and CDR2 is SVGAGI in the germline V gene. The chain's CDR3 is CASRRQGTGELFF. CDR3 coding DNA: TGTGCCAGCAGGCGTCAGGGAACCGGGGAGCTGTTTTTT.

This chain uses TRBV9 with TRBJ2-6; 7 bases map to TRBD1. The V gene end was trimmed by 4 bases and the J gene end by 4 bases; junction bases not matched to a gene: 8. Germline V gives CDR1 SGDLS, CDR2 YYNGEE. This CDR3 has 16 residues. The DNA for the CDR3 is TGTGCCAGCAGCCCGATACAGGGGAGAGGGGCCAACGTCCTGACTTTC. Its protein product is CASSPIQGRGANVLTF.

The chain uses TRBV7-9 and TRBJ2-7; a weak D match, TRBD2 (6 bases). CDR3 size: 14 residues. The germline gives CDR1 SEHNR, CDR2 FQNEAQ (reference sequence). Trimming cost V 5 bases and J 0 bases, with 11 bases left between them. CDR3 in amino acids: CASSEMDYSYEQYF. The CDR3 DNA follows: TGTGCCAGCAGCGAAATGGACTACTCCTACGAGCAGTACTTC. Full variable domain (rest looked up from reference TRBV7-9 and TRBJ2-7): DTGVSQNPRHKITKRGQNVTFRCDPISEHNRLYWYRQTLGQGPEFLTYFQNEAQLEKSRLLSDRFSAERPKGSFSTLEIQRTEQGDSAMYLCASSEMDYSYEQYFGPGTRLTVT.

Only a few counts were recorded for this clone. The genes are TRBV30 and TRBJ1-5, with a tentative D call TRBD1 (6 bases). The germline V gene encodes CDR1 GTSNPN and CDR2 SVGIG (reference sequence). This CDR3 has 15 residues. The V and J ends lost 2 bases and 0 bases respectively, with 11 bases between them. The CDR3 spells CAWSRGHHSNQPQHF. CDR3 nucleotides: TGTGCCTGGAGTCGGGGACACCATAGCAATCAGCCCCAGCATTTT.

V is TRBV2 and J is TRBJ1-4; a possible D gene is TRBD1 (5 bases). The CDR3 has 14 residues. V lost 6 bases and J lost 7, with 15 bases in between. Germline V CDR1 and CDR2: SNHLY, FYNNEI. The CDR3 DNA is TGTGCCAGCAGACCAGAGGCGGGGACTGAAAAACTGTTTTTT. Translated, it gives CASRPEAGTEKLFF. Full variable domain (missing parts from reference TRBV2 and TRBJ1-4): EPEVTQTPSHQVTQMGQEVILRCVPISNHLYFYWYRQILGQKVEFLVSFYNNEISEKSEIFDDQFSVERPDGSNFTLKIRSTKLEDSAMYFCASRPEAGTEKLFFGSGTQLSVL.

CDR3 nucleotides: TGCAGCGTTGACGCCCAGGGTTCGGGTGGCTACACCTTC. This gives the protein CSVDAQGSGGYTF. This rearrangement joins TRBV29-1 to TRBJ1-2; D is perhaps TRBD1 (5 bases). Germline CDR1 and CDR2: SQVTM and ANQGSEA. This CDR3 has 13 residues. V lost 3 bases and J lost 7, with 15 bases in between.

This sequence joins TRBV4-3 and TRBJ1-4; D not resolved. Deletions cut 0 bases from V and 7 bases from J, with 12 bases between. The CDR3 is 15 amino acids. Germline CDR1 and CDR2: LGHNA and YSLEER. The CDR3 DNA sequence: TGCGCCAGCAGCCAAGATATCGGCAGTCCTGAAAAACTGTTTTTT. Translated, it gives CASSQDIGSPEKLFF.